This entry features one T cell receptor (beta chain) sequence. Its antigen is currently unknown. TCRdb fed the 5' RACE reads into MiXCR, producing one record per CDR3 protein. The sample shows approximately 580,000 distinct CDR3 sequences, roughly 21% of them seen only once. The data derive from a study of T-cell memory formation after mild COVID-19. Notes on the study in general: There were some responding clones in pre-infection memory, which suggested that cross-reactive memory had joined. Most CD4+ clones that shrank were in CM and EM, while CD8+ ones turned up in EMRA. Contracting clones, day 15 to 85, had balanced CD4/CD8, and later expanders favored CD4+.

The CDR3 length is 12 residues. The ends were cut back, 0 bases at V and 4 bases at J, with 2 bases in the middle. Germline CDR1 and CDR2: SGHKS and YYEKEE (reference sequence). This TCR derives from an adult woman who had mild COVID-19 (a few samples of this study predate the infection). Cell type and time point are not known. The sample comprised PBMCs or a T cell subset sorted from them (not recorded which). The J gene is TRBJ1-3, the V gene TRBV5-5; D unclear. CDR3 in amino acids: CASSLEGNTIYF. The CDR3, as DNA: TGTGCCAGCAGCTTGGAGGGAAACACCATATATTTT.